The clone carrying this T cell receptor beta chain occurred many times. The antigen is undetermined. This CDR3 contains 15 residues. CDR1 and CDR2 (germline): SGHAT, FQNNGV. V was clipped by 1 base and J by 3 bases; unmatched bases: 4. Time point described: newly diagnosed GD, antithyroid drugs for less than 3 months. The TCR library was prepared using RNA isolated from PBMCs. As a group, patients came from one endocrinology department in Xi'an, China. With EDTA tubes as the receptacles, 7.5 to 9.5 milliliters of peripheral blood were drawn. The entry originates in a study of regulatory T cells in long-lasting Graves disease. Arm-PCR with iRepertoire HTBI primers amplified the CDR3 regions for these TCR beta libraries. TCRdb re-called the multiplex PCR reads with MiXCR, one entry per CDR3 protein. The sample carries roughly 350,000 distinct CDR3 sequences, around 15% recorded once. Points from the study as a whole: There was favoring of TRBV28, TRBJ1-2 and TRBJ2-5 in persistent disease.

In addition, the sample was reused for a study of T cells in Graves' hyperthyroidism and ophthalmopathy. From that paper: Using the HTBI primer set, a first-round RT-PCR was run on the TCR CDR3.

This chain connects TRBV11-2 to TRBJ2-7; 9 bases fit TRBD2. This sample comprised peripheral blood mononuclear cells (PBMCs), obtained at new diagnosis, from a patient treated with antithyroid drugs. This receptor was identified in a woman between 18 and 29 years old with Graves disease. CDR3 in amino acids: CASSLARTSVYEQYF. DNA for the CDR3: TGTGCCAGCAGCTTAGCTCGGACTAGCGTCTACGAGCAGTACTTC.